This T cell receptor beta chain emerged from a study of OX40 agonist ivuxolimab in advanced cancers. The study in broad terms: The costimulatory receptor OX40 (CD134) was targeted by ivuxolimab, a fully human IgG2 agonistic monoclonal antibody. In the dose-escalation cohort, nearly 85% of patients were male, and the mean age was around 60 years with a range of roughly 23 to 79. Partial responses were achieved by three dose-escalation patients, of whom one had hepatocellular carcinoma and two had cutaneous melanoma. Among the 52 dose-escalation patients, approximately 20 had hepatocellular carcinoma, 15 or so melanoma, 9 renal cell carcinoma and 9 head and neck cancer. Intravenous ivuxolimab was administered to patients every 2 weeks at six dose levels: 0.01, 0.1, 0.3, 1.5, 3 and 10 mg/kg. The point of sequencing TCRbeta in the periphery was to test whether ivuxolimab changed TCR sequence diversity and drove clonal T-cell expansion. Prior anti-PD-1, anti-PD-L1 or anti-CTLA-4 therapy was permitted, and checkpoint inhibitors had been received by roughly 42% of dose-escalation patients. The paper covers the monotherapy dose-escalation part of the phase I ivuxolimab trial, which included N ≈ 50 patients. The paper as a whole reports these results and caveats: At doses from 0.1 to 3.0 mg/kg, clonal expansion was seen in both CD4+ and CD8+ blood T cells between baseline and week 6. Which antigens the clonally expanded peripheral T cells were specific for was not determined. After ivuxolimab, more expanded clones were found on average in CD8+ T cells than in CD4+ T cells. In the 0.1-3.0 mg/kg groups, partial responders were among the patients with the lowest normalized peripheral clonal expansion, particularly in CD8+ T cells. Low levels of normalized T-cell clonal expansion were also seen in some nonresponding patients.

Genomic DNA was extracted from sorted cells for sequencing of the TCRbeta CDR3 region. The immunoSEQ Assay was used to sequence the TCRbeta CDR3 regions. In TCRdb, the immuneACCESS table is reduced to in-frame sequences with V and J assigned. These tables do not hold every clone; where another copy was compared, an unresolved V gene accounts for under half, and the others remain unexplained. This sample comprises about 23,000 clones, 65% to 85% of them detected only once. The ten largest clones add up to around 20% of the sample. From a lookup of the germline V gene, CDR1 and CDR2 are SGDLS and YYNGEE. Trimming accounts for 2 bases at V and 5 bases at J, while the number of junction bases matched to no gene is 3. Inclusive of the bounding cysteine and phenylalanine, the CDR3 is 13 residues long. This entry keeps only the CDR3 DNA: 39 bases, framed from base 1. Worth noting for this clone: This clone's antigen is unknown. No much larger clone is present one base from it, and per-base qualities are unavailable.

Patients with a history of autoimmune disease or receiving systemic immunosuppression were excluded from the trial. Peripheral blood for TCR sequencing was collected from all dose cohorts at baseline, on cycle 4 day 1, and on cycle 7 day 1. The samples were drawn from a first-in-human, open-label, multicenter phase I dose-escalation trial of ivuxolimab. The trial enrolled adults with locally advanced or metastatic head and neck squamous cell, hepatocellular, melanoma or renal cell carcinoma. CD4+ and CD8+ T cells were sorted separately from peripheral blood before TCR sequencing. This chain joins TRBV9 to TRBJ2-7; 8 central nucleotides agree with TRBD1. The sequence derives from an adult with an advanced solid tumor such as melanoma, head and neck, liver or kidney cancer. Specimen: CD4+ or CD8+ T cells sorted from blood, collected in a trial of the OX40 agonist ivuxolimab. The nucleotides read TGTGCCAGCAGCGTCAGGGGGCAGGACGAGCAGTACTTC. It codes for CASSVRGQDEQYF. The full variable domain, with segments outside the CDR3 supplied by the reference TRBV9 and TRBJ2-7 proteins, appears as DSGVTQTPKHLITATGQRVTLRCSPRSGDLSVYWYQQSLDQGLQFLIQYYNGEERAKGNILERFSAQQFPDLHSELNLSSLELGDSALYFCASSVRGQDEQYFGPGTRLTVT.